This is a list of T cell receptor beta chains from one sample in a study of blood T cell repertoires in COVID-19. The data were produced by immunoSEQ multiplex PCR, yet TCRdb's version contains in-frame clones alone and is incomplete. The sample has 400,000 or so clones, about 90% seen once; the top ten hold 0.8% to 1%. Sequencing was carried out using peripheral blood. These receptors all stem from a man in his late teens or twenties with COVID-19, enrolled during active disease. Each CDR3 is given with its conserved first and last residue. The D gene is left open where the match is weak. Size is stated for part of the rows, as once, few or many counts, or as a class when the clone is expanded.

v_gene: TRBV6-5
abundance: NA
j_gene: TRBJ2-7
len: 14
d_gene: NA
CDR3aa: CASSYSQGSYEQYF
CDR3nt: TGTGCCAGCAGTTACTCTCAGGGAAGCTACGAGCAGTACTTC

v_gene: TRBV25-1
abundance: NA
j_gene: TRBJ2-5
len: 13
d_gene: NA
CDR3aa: CASSDKGRETQYF
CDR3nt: TGTGCCAGCAGTGATAAGGGGAGGGAGACCCAGTACTTC

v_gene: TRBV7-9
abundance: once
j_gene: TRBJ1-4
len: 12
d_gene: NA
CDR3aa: CASSPVPGELFF
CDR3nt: TGTGCCAGCAGCCCAGTGCCCGGGGAACTGTTTTTT

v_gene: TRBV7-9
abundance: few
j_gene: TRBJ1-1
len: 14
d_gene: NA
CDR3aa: CASSFGQVNTEAFF
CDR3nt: TGTGCCAGCAGCTTCGGCCAGGTGAACACTGAAGCTTTCTTT

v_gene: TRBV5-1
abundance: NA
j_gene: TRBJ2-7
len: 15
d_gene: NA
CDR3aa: CASSFLAINSYEQYF
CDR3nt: TGCGCCAGCAGCTTCTTAGCGATCAACTCCTACGAGCAGTACTTC

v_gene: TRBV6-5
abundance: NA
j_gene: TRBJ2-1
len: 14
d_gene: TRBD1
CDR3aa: CASSPNRGPREQFF
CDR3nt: TGTGCCAGCAGTCCAAACAGGGGGCCGCGTGAGCAGTTCTTC

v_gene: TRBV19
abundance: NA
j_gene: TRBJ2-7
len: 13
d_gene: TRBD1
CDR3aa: CASSTDRGYEQYF
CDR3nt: TGTGCCAGTAGCACGGACAGGGGATACGAGCAGTACTTC

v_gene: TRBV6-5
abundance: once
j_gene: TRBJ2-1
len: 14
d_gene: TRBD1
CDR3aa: CASSYDRQGDEQFF
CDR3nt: TGTGCCAGCAGTTACGACCGACAGGGAGATGAGCAGTTCTTC

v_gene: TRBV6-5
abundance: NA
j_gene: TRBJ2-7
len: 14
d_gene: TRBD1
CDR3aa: CASSSNRGYYEQYF
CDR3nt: TGTGCCAGCAGTTCGAACAGGGGATACTACGAGCAGTACTTC

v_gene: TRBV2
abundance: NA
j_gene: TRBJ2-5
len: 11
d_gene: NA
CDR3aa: CASSVIRTQYF
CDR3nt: TGTGCCAGCAGTGTCATCAGGACCCAGTACTTC